The clone carrying this T cell receptor (beta chain) was counted between two and nine times. Its cognate antigen is unknown. The data derive from a study of T cells in Graves' hyperthyroidism and ophthalmopathy. Study results and caveats: Blood held most thyroid clonotypes expanded above 0.001 frequency.

Amplified TCR beta CDR3 regions derived from RNA transcripts. The HTBI primer set served for first-round RT-PCR of the TCR CDR3. TCRdb used MiXCR to reprocess the multiplex PCR reads, holding one entry per CDR3 protein. The data contain around 200,000 distinct CDR3 sequences, about 18% of them singletons. With 10 bases removed from V and 6 bases from J, the gap between germline ends came to 22 bases. Germline V gene sequence: CDR1 SEHNR, CDR2 FQNEAQ (reference sequence). The length of the CDR3 is 16 residues. This TCR derives from a middle-aged man with Graves' hyperthyroidism. The gene calls are TRBV7-9 and TRBJ1-6, with D maybe TRBD1 (6 bases). The sample taken for sequencing was blood. CDR3 sequence (DNA): TGTGCCACCCGTACTGGGGCCGGGGGCCCTAATTCACCCCTCCACTTT. It is translated as CATRTGAGGPNSPLHF.